This TCR beta chain was recorded in a study of monozygotic twins with inflammatory bowel disease. General observations from the study: By inverse Simpson index, TCRbeta diversity was lower in IBD patients than in healthy co-twins.

Germline V lookup: CDR1 KGHSH, CDR2 LQKENI. The CDR3 is 16 amino acids. Per-sample cDNA came from eight separate reactions. From the 5' RACE reads, TCRdb lists one entry per CDR3 protein and no DNA. The sample's table shows 190,000 or so distinct CDR3 sequences. Total RNA from whole blood was isolated with no T cell sorting. About this clonotype: Antigen unknown.

Material: blood. The receptor was isolated from a human donor with ulcerative colitis or Crohn's disease, or a healthy co-twin of an affected twin (not recorded which). The V call is TRBV18, the J call TRBJ2-2; with no DNA, the TCRdb D assignment of TRBD2 cannot be verified. This CDR3 is CASSPPTSGHTGELFF. Using reference TRBV18 and TRBJ2-2 for the parts outside the CDR3, the full variable domain is NAGVMQNPRHLVRRRGQEARLRCSPMKGHSHVYWYRQLPEEGLKFMVYLQKENIIDESGMPKERFSAEFPKEGPSILRIQQVVRGDSAAYFCASSPPTSGHTGELFFGEGSRLTVL.